The rows below give T cell receptor beta chains drawn from one sample of a study of T cell responses to AZD1222 COVID-19 vaccine. Profiled with immunoSEQ multiplex PCR; TCRdb holds only in-frame clones, not every one. This table has some 130,000 clones, approximately 80% appearing once. The material was peripheral blood, obtained on day 0 of AZD1222 vaccination. Every receptor here comes from an adult in good health. CDR3s include the opening cysteine and the closing phenylalanine or tryptophan. The D gene is left open where the match is weak. The size of a clone is reported for some rows only, either as once, few or many, or as a class for expanded clones.

abundance | d_gene | j_gene | v_gene | CDR3nt | CDR3aa
. | . | TRBJ2-2 | TRBV10-3 | TGTGCCATCAGTGACCGCGGGACCACCGGGGAGCTGTTTTTT | CAISDRGTTGELFF
few | . | TRBJ1-1 | TRBV12-3/TRBV12-4 | TGTGCCAGCAGTTTACGGGGGCCATATGAAGCTTTCTTT | CASSLRGPYEAFF
. | . | TRBJ2-2 | TRBV5-8 | TGTGCCAGCAGCTTGGTAACAGGGAGAACATCTACCCCTTTTCCCGGGGAGCTGTTTTTT | CASSLVTGRTSTPFPGELFF
few | TRBD1 | TRBJ1-1 | TRBV5-1 | TGCGCCAGCAGCTGGGGACAGGGGGCGCAGAGTGCTGAAGCTTTCTTT | CASSWGQGAQSAEAFF
. | . | TRBJ1-2 | TRBV6-5 | TGTGCCAGCAGTTACGGGGAGAGGGGTAACTATGGCTACACCTTC | CASSYGERGNYGYTF
. | . | TRBJ2-5 | TRBV2 | TGTGCCAGCAGACTGGCCGGGGGGCCCGGGGAGACCCAGTACTTC | CASRLAGGPGETQYF
once | . | TRBJ1-5 | TRBV10-1 | TGCGCCATCACCCCTGTTCCGTATAGCAATCAGCCCCAGCATTTT | CAITPVPYSNQPQHF
. | TRBD1 | TRBJ1-1 | TRBV5-1 | TGCGCCAGCAGCTTAGACAGGGTCGGGTTCACTGAAGCTTTCTTT | CASSLDRVGFTEAFF
. | . | TRBJ2-4 | TRBV30 | TGTGCCTGGAGTCGGACGCAATTCACCCAAAACATTCAGTACTTC | CAWSRTQFTQNIQYF
once | . | TRBJ1-2 | TRBV28 | TGTTCCACGGAAAGACCGGGGGCGTATGGCTACACCTTC | CSTERPGAYGYTF
. | . | TRBJ1-1 | TRBV5-1 | TGCGCCAGCAGCATACAACCGGGGGGGACGGCGAACACTGAAGCTTTCTTT | CASSIQPGGTANTEAFF
. | TRBD1 | TRBJ1-2 | TRBV19 | TGTGCCAGTAGTCCCTGGACAGGGTGGAGGAATGGCTACACCTTC | CASSPWTGWRNGYTF
. | TRBD1 | TRBJ1-1 | TRBV6-5 | TGTGCCAGCAGGGCCAGGGGGTCAATTGAAGCTTTCTTT | CASRARGSIEAFF
. | . | TRBJ2-7 | TRBV3-1/TRBV3-2 | TGTGCCAGCAGCCAAGGGGACAACTCCTACGAGCAGTACTTC | CASSQGDNSYEQYF
once | . | TRBJ1-2 | TRBV28 | TGTGCCAGCAGCCCGGCCACTAACTATGGCTACACCTTC | CASSPATNYGYTF
. | . | TRBJ1-5 | TRBV6-4 | TGTGCCAGCAGTGAGGGGACAAATCAGCCCCAGCATTTT | CASSEGTNQPQHF
. | . | TRBJ2-6 | TRBV9 | TGTGCCAGCAGCGTCCAGGGTTCTGGGGCCAACGTCCTGACTTTC | CASSVQGSGANVLTF
. | . | TRBJ1-3 | TRBV5-1 | TGCGCCAGCAGCCCCGGACCTTCGAGTACGGGAAACACCATATATTTT | CASSPGPSSTGNTIYF
. | TRBD1 | TRBJ1-1 | TRBV6-5 | TGTGCCAGCAGGACCGGACAGGGTATCACTGAAGCTTTCTTT | CASRTGQGITEAFF
. | . | TRBJ1-2 | TRBV9 | TGTGCCAGCAGCGTAGAGGGTTTCTATGGCTACACCTTC | CASSVEGFYGYTF
once | . | TRBJ2-7 | TRBV5-1 | TGCGCCAGCAGCGCTTCTTCAGGGGCTTCCTACGAGCAGTACTTC | CASSASSGASYEQYF
. | . | TRBJ1-1 | TRBV27 | TGTGCCAGCAGTTTTCTTGGCCGGGAACCTGAAGCTTTCTTT | CASSFLGREPEAFF
. | TRBD1 | TRBJ2-7 | TRBV19 | TGTGCCAGTAGTATTGGACAGGCTTTCTACGAGCAGTACTTC | CASSIGQAFYEQYF
many | . | TRBJ2-1 | TRBV6-1 | TGTGCCAGCAGTGAAGCGGGGGGCTACAATGAGCAGTTCTTC | CASSEAGGYNEQFF
. | . | TRBJ1-2 | TRBV5-1 | TGCGCCAGCAGCTTGGGGAACAGTTATAACTATGGCTACACCTTC | CASSLGNSYNYGYTF
once | . | TRBJ2-7 | TRBV28 | TGTGCCAGCAGTTTAGACGGCCCCCAACTGAGGGAGCAGTACTTC | CASSLDGPQLREQYF
once | . | TRBJ1-1 | TRBV11-1 | TGTGCCAGCAGCTTAGAGGCCAGGGGAACTGAAGCTTTCTTT | CASSLEARGTEAFF
. | TRBD1 | TRBJ1-5 | TRBV28 | TGTGCCAGCAGTTTAAACAGGGGAAATCAGCCCCAGCATTTT | CASSLNRGNQPQHF
. | . | TRBJ1-1 | TRBV19 | TGTGCCAGTAGTATAGGCCGTAGAGGGCGAACTGAAGCTTTCTTT | CASSIGRRGRTEAFF